These 24 T cell receptor beta chains were all obtained from the same sample, sequenced in a study of blood T cell repertoires in COVID-19. Sequencing used immunoSEQ multiplex PCR; TCRdb keeps in-frame clones, though not all of them. This sample yields 450,000 to 600,000 clones, of which 87% are seen a single time; roughly 0.7% belongs to the top ten. Sequencing input: PBMCs or T cells enriched from blood (not recorded which). Receptor source: a woman under 30 who had recovered from COVID-19.

This sequence joins TRBV27 and TRBJ1-2; unclear D gene. Trimming cost V 4 bases and J 8 bases, with 11 bases left between them. Germline lookup yields CDR1 MNHEY and CDR2 SMNVEV (reference sequence). The CDR3 is 12 amino acids. CDR3 sequence (DNA): TGTGCCAGCAGTTCGAGAGGGAGGGGCTACACCTTC. It yields the protein CASSSRGRGYTF.

A few counts support this clone. Written as DNA, the CDR3 is TGTGCCAGCAGCCGCCGAGGGGGGAACACTGAAGCTTTCTTT. Its protein product is CASSRRGGNTEAFF. The chain joins TRBV6-5 to TRBJ1-1; possible D gene TRBD1, 6 bases. V shed 6 bases and J shed 1 base, with 12 bases lying between them. CDR1 MNHEY and CDR2 SVGAGI come from the germline V gene. The CDR3 is 14 residues long.

The chain links TRBV18 to TRBJ1-1; 8 bases line up with TRBD1. V shed 4 bases, J shed 5 bases, and the junction held 6 bases outside the gene matches. Germline V CDR1 and CDR2: KGHSH, LQKENI. The CDR3 has 14 residues. The CDR3 DNA is TGTGCCAGCTCACGCCTGACAGGGGAAACTGAAGCTTTCTTT. It encodes CASSRLTGETEAFF.

This rearrangement joins TRBV18 to TRBJ1-1; 9 nucleotides align to TRBD1. Trimming cost V 5 bases and J 8 bases; bases outside gene matches: 12. The length of the CDR3 is 15 residues. Germline-derived CDR1 and CDR2 are KGHSH and LQKENI. The CDR3 DNA follows: TGTGCCAGCTCAAAAGGGACAGGGACGGTTCGCGAAGCTTTCTTT. This sequence encodes CASSKGTGTVREAFF.

V is TRBV6-5 and J is TRBJ2-7, with D unresolved. The V and J ends lost 5 bases and 3 bases respectively, with 8 bases between them. The germline gives CDR1 MNHEY, CDR2 SVGAGI. The CDR3 length is 12 residues. The CDR3 DNA reads TGTGCCAGCAGTCTGTTTAACTACGAGCAGTACTTC. Amino acids: CASSLFNYEQYF.

J is TRBJ2-7 and V is TRBV3-1 (or the pseudogene TRBV3-2); D perhaps matches TRBD2 (5 bases). Germline CDR1 LGHDT, CDR2 YNNKEL (reference sequence). Trimming left V 1 base short and J 6 bases short, with 10 bases between. This CDR3 region has 13 residues. The CDR3 sequence is CASSQGVRVEQYF. In DNA, the CDR3 is TGTGCCAGCAGCCAAGGTGTGAGGGTCGAGCAGTACTTC.

In its sample, this clone was seen once. The rearrangement joins TRBV5-4 to TRBJ1-4, with D unresolved. This CDR3 spans 14 amino acids. CDR1 SGHNT and CDR2 YYREEE come from the germline V gene (reference sequence). V lost 0 bases to trimming and J lost 6 bases, with 9 bases between them. CDR3 bases: TGTGCCAGCAGCTTGGGACTGCAATATGAAAAACTGTTTTTT. Its translation is CASSLGLQYEKLFF.

The rearrangement links TRBV6-5 to TRBJ2-2; D might be TRBD1 (5 bases). Trimming took off 4 bases at V and 0 bases at J, with 9 bases between the two ends. The CDR3 has 15 amino acids. CDR1 and CDR2 from the germline V gene are MNHEY and SVGAGI. Here the CDR3 DNA reads TGTGCCAGCAGTTCAAGACAGACGAACACCGGGGAGCTGTTTTTT. It specifies CASSSRQTNTGELFF.

This chain connects TRBV6-5 to TRBJ2-7; 9 bases fit TRBD1. V lost 2 bases to trimming and J lost 2 bases; unmatched junction nucleotides: 4. CDR3 length: 15 residues. Germline-derived CDR1 and CDR2 are MNHEY and SVGAGI. The chain's CDR3 is CASSYQGQGPYEQYF. DNA for the CDR3: TGTGCCAGCAGTTACCAAGGACAGGGGCCCTACGAGCAGTACTTC.

V and J are TRBV9 and TRBJ2-5; 7 nucleotides line up with TRBD2. The germline CDR1 and CDR2 sequences are SGDLS and YYNGEE. This CDR3 is built from 14 residues. V was clipped by 4 bases and J by 5 bases; unmatched bases: 8. In nucleotides, the CDR3 is TGTGCCAGCAGCCTGGGGGGGTCGGGGGAGACCCAGTACTTC. This encodes CASSLGGSGETQYF. Together with reference TRBV9 and TRBJ2-5, the CDR3 gives the full variable domain: DSGVTQTPKHLITATGQRVTLRCSPRSGDLSVYWYQQSLDQGLQFLIQYYNGEERAKGNILERFSAQQFPDLHSELNLSSLELGDSALYFCASSLGGSGETQYFGPGTRLLVL.

The chain is built from TRBV2 and TRBJ1-4; 9 bases fit TRBD1. CDR1 SNHLY and CDR2 FYNNEI come from the germline V gene. The length of the CDR3 is 17 residues. V dropped 2 bases and J dropped 8; count of bases not matched to a gene: 12. The CDR3 protein is CASSEPVDRGSREKLFF. CDR3 DNA sequence: TGTGCCAGCAGTGAACCGGTGGACAGGGGTTCGCGCGAAAAACTGTTTTTT.

This sequence joins TRBV7-8 and TRBJ1-3; D is possibly TRBD1 (6 bases). The germline V and J ends were trimmed by 6 bases and 4 bases, with 28 bases remaining between them. Germline V gives CDR1 SGHVS, CDR2 FQNEAQ. The CDR3 spans 19 residues. The CDR3 loop reads CASSSILGQLSPAGNTIYF. The CDR3 DNA is TGTGCCAGCAGTTCTATATTGGGACAATTAAGTCCGGCGGGAAACACCATATATTTT.

The rearrangement joins TRBV7-3 to TRBJ2-7, with a tentative D call TRBD2 (5 bases). The length of the CDR3 is 16 residues. Germline CDR1 is SGHTA and CDR2 is FQGTGA. V was cut by 5 bases and J by 0 bases, with 17 bases left in between. CDR3 coding DNA: TGTGCCAGCAGCCCTTACCCAACGGGGAGCTCCTACGAGCAGTACTTC. Encoded protein: CASSPYPTGSSYEQYF.

The chain recombines TRBV7-2 with TRBJ1-1, with 8 bases matching TRBD1. Germline V gene sequence: CDR1 SGHTA, CDR2 FQGNSA. V shed 4 bases, J shed 6 bases, and the junction held 7 bases outside the gene matches. The CDR3 is 14 amino acids. The CDR3 DNA reads TGTGCCAGCAGCTATGGACAGGGAAATGCTGAAGCTTTCTTT. Translation: CASSYGQGNAEAFF.

The chain joins TRBV18 to TRBJ2-2; D gene unclear. The V end was cut by 0 bases, the J end by 3 bases, with 5 bases between. Germline-derived CDR1 and CDR2 are KGHSH and LQKENI. The CDR3 is 14 amino acids. In DNA form, the CDR3 reads TGTGCCAGCTCACCACCTATCGACACCGGGGAGCTGTTTTTT. It specifies CASSPPIDTGELFF.

The chain recombines TRBV18 with TRBJ1-1; D unclear. Trimming removed 2 bases at V and 1 base at J, with 11 bases between. Germline CDR1 is KGHSH and CDR2 is LQKENI. The CDR3 is 15 residues long. CDR3 DNA: TGTGCCAGCTCACCATCTGGTGCGGAGAACACTGAAGCTTTCTTT. It translates to CASSPSGAENTEAFF.

This clone was detected only once. This sequence joins TRBV5-8 and TRBJ1-5, with D hard to call. CDR1 and CDR2 (germline): SGHTS, YDEGEE. Trimming pared 5 bases from V and 4 bases from J, leaving 13 bases between. The CDR3 is made up of 14 amino acids. The CDR3 reads CASRSRQPNQPQHF. The CDR3 DNA follows: TGTGCCAGCAGGTCGCGGCAGCCTAATCAGCCCCAGCATTTT.

The rearrangement joins TRBV5-1 to TRBJ2-3; 7 bases line up with TRBD1. There are 15 residues in the CDR3. Germline lookup yields CDR1 SGHRS and CDR2 YFSETQ. The ends lost 1 base at V and 3 bases at J; junction bases unmatched: 5. The CDR3 is CASSLLVGQTDTQYF. For the CDR3, the DNA is TGCGCCAGCAGCTTGTTAGTGGGACAGACAGATACGCAGTATTTT.

This chain links TRBV30 with TRBJ1-5, with 7 bases lining up with TRBD1. Germline trimming cut 2 bases from V and 7 bases from J; bases unmatched to any gene: 11. CDR3 length: 15 amino acids. Per germline, CDR1 GTSNPN and CDR2 SVGIG (reference sequence). The CDR3 is CAWSSKEGQLQPQHF. The CDR3 DNA follows: TGTGCCTGGAGTTCCAAGGAGGGACAGTTACAGCCCCAGCATTTT.

This clone has only one observation. This chain uses TRBV5-1 with TRBJ2-7, with 9 bases fitting TRBD2. With V trimmed by 3 bases and J by 1 base, 5 bases remained unmatched. Germline values: CDR1 SGHRS, CDR2 YFSETQ. This CDR3 is 15 amino acids long. The CDR3 nucleotides read TGCGCCAGCAGCTCCAGCGGGGGGCCTTCCTACGAGCAGTACTTC. Residues: CASSSSGGPSYEQYF.

V gene TRBV11-2 combines with J gene TRBJ2-3, with 8 bases aligning to TRBD2. V lost 4 bases to trimming and J lost 7 bases; unmatched junction nucleotides: 4. This CDR3 has 13 amino acids. Per the germline V gene, CDR1 is SGHAT and CDR2 is FQNNGV. CDR3 protein: CASSSAGVNTQYF. In DNA, the CDR3 is TGTGCCAGCAGCTCAGCGGGGGTAAATACGCAGTATTTT. Using reference TRBV11-2 and TRBJ2-3 for the parts outside the CDR3, the full variable domain is EAGVAQSPRYKIIEKRQSVAFWCNPISGHATLYWYQQILGQGPKLLIQFQNNGVVDDSQLPKDRFSAERLKGVDSTLKIQPAKLEDSAVYLCASSSAGVNTQYFGPGTRLTVL.

This clone was seen a single time. The chain recombines TRBV11-2 with TRBJ2-7; 9 positions agree with TRBD1. The CDR3 length is 16 residues. The germline gives CDR1 SGHAT, CDR2 FQNNGV. Unmatched junction bases numbered 10, after V lost 5 bases and J lost 2 bases. The CDR3: CASSLEGQGLTYEQYF. The DNA of the CDR3 is TGTGCCAGCAGCCTCGAGGGACAGGGACTAACCTACGAGCAGTACTTC.

This clone was observed a single time. The chain is built from TRBV7-2 and TRBJ2-5, with TRBD1 matching 7 bases. CDR3 length equals 14 residues. CDR1 SGHTA and CDR2 FQGNSA come from the germline V gene. The V segment lost 6 bases and the J segment 6 bases; nucleotides outside the gene matches: 10. The CDR3 is CASSSNRGMKTQYF. The CDR3, as DNA: TGTGCCAGCAGTTCCAACAGGGGCATGAAGACCCAGTACTTC.

V usage is TRBV11-2 and J usage is TRBJ2-5; weak D call: TRBD2 (6 bases). The CDR3 contains 16 residues. Per germline, CDR1 SGHAT and CDR2 FQNNGV. Trimming left V 5 bases short and J 3 bases short, with 19 bases between. The CDR3 spells CASSKDSGTGEETQYF. The CDR3 DNA sequence: TGTGCCAGCAGCAAAGACTCCGGGACTGGGGAAGAGACCCAGTACTTC.